This TCR beta chain is drawn from a study of PD-1 blockade in classical Hodgkin lymphoma. At the level of the study: Patients were infused with nivolumab 3 mg/kg every 2 weeks.

General study points: Why the repertoires differ is still unclear, perhaps disease activity or prior therapy. Reported baseline diversity: healthy donors highest, relapsed/refractory patients lowest. Patients who responded completely had about the same baseline diversity as newly diagnosed patients.

With regard to this clone: Its antigen remains unidentified.

Profiled with immunoSEQ multiplex PCR; TCRdb holds only in-frame clones, not every one. Here the sample spans approximately 44,000 clones, about 72% being singletons. Every patient experienced relapse after autologous stem cell transplantation, and brentuximab vedotin exposure varied. The TCR comes from a human donor with classical Hodgkin lymphoma. This specimen consisted of peripheral blood mononuclear cells (PBMCs), obtained at baseline.

The DNA for the CDR3 is TGTGCTAGTGGACCACAGGGGGCCGAAGCTTTCTTT. This codes for CASGPQGAEAFF. The V call is TRBV12-5, the J call TRBJ1-1; 9 bases fit TRBD1. V was clipped by 6 bases and J by 8 bases; unmatched bases: 4. Germline values: CDR1 LGHNT, CDR2 FRNRAP. CDR3 length equals 12 residues.